Listed below are T cell receptor beta chains from one sample, sequenced in a study of T cells after yellow fever vaccination. TCRdb fed the 5' RACE reads into MiXCR, producing one record per CDR3 protein. Of a few hundred thousand distinct CDR3 sequences listed, roughly 4.3% are singletons. Sequenced here: PBMCs, sampled 5 days after the yellow fever booster vaccination. These receptors came from a man aged 18 to 30 who received the YFV17D yellow fever vaccine. The CDR3 runs from the conserved cysteine through the conserved F or W. A D gene is named only where the DNA matches it firmly. The listing skips clone size in some rows; elsewhere it reads once, few, many or a size class.

J gene	V gene	D gene	clone size	CDR3 protein	CDR3 DNA
TRBJ1-5	TRBV3-1	NA	many	CASSPGWVNQPQHF	TGTGCCAGCAGCCCAGGCTGGGTCAATCAGCCCCAGCATTTT
TRBJ1-5	TRBV28	NA	NA	CASSYSQGQPQHF	TGTGCCAGCAGTTACTCCCAGGGCCAGCCCCAGCATTTT
TRBJ1-1	TRBV20-1	NA	NA	CSAGENRAEAFF	TGCAGTGCTGGGGAAAACAGGGCTGAAGCTTTCTTT
TRBJ2-3	TRBV7-8	TRBD1	few	CASSTRQGASTDTQYF	TGTGCCAGCAGCACACGACAGGGCGCTAGCACAGATACGCAGTATTTT
TRBJ2-7	TRBV7-2	TRBD2	few	CATKPGTSGYEQYF	TGTGCCACCAAACCCGGGACTAGCGGCTACGAGCAGTACTTC
TRBJ1-5	TRBV6-5	NA	few	CASSMFSNQPQHF	TGTGCCAGCAGTATGTTTAGCAATCAGCCCCAGCATTTT
TRBJ1-5	TRBV10-3	NA	NA	CAISEEDQGQPQHF	TGTGCCATCAGTGAGGAGGATCAGGGTCAGCCCCAGCATTTT
TRBJ1-1	TRBV7-6	TRBD1	many	CASSFIPPLTGDMNTEAFF	TGTGCCAGCAGCTTTATCCCACCGCTTACAGGGGACATGAACACTGAAGCTTTCTTT
TRBJ1-1	TRBV5-5	NA	NA	CASSWGTGTEAFF	TGTGCCAGCAGCTGGGGTACCGGGACGGAAGCTTTCTTT
TRBJ2-3	TRBV7-3	TRBD2	many	CASSLTALAESTDTQYF	TGTGCCAGCAGCTTAACGGCTCTAGCGGAGAGCACAGATACGCAGTATTTT
TRBJ2-3	TRBV20-1	NA	many	CSASPPGTDTQYF	TGCAGTGCTAGCCCCCCTGGCACAGATACGCAGTATTTT
TRBJ2-2	TRBV11-1	NA	few	CASSLAPGLPSTGELFF	TGTGCCAGCAGCTTAGCGCCGGGGTTGCCCTCCACCGGGGAGCTGTTTTTT
TRBJ2-5	TRBV11-2	TRBD2	NA	CASSSAGGFETQYF	TGTGCCAGCAGCTCTGCGGGGGGCTTTGAGACCCAGTACTTC
TRBJ2-1	TRBV4-2	TRBD2	few	CASSLDRLAGVASYNEQFF	TGTGCCAGCAGCCTCGACCGGCTAGCGGGGGTAGCCTCCTACAATGAGCAGTTCTTC
TRBJ2-3	TRBV7-6	TRBD2	few	CASSSWTSGEGDTQYF	TGTGCCAGCAGCTCTTGGACTAGCGGGGAAGGAGATACGCAGTATTTT
TRBJ2-3	TRBV5-1	NA	many	CASSLDSQDTQYF	TGCGCCAGCAGCTTGGATTCCCAGGATACGCAGTATTTT
TRBJ1-1	TRBV20-1	NA	NA	CSARVPTGYTEAFF	TGCAGTGCTAGAGTCCCTACTGGGTACACTGAAGCTTTCTTT
TRBJ2-3	TRBV7-3	NA	NA	CASSLSPTSSTDTQYF	TGTGCCAGCAGCCTATCCCCCACCTCCTCTACAGATACGCAGTATTTT
TRBJ2-7	TRBV7-9	TRBD1	few	CASSLARDRGGTYEQYF	TGTGCCAGCAGCTTAGCGCGGGACAGGGGAGGGACCTACGAGCAGTACTTC
TRBJ1-1	TRBV12-3/TRBV12-4	NA	few	CASSSSAASTEAFF	TGTGCCAGCAGTTCTTCTGCGGCCAGCACTGAAGCTTTCTTT
TRBJ1-5	TRBV9	NA	NA	CASSVGSGGGQPQNF	TGTGCCAGCAGCGTAGGTTCGGGGGGCGGGCAGCCCCAGAATTTT
TRBJ1-5	TRBV4-3	NA	many	CASSQAPGPGGPQHF	TGCGCCAGCAGCCAAGCTCCGGGACCCGGGGGGCCCCAGCATTTT
TRBJ2-5	TRBV24-1	NA	few	CATSDLRGAGETQYF	TGTGCCACCAGTGATTTGCGGGGGGCTGGAGAGACCCAGTACTTC
TRBJ2-1	TRBV4-3	TRBD1	many	CASGPLGQGGNEQFF	TGCGCCAGCGGGCCGTTGGGACAGGGAGGCAATGAGCAGTTCTTC
TRBJ1-1	TRBV7-9	TRBD1	few	CASSLGQGFEAFF	TGTGCCAGCAGCTTAGGACAGGGGTTTGAAGCTTTCTTT
TRBJ1-1	TRBV7-2	NA	NA	CASSLGPSLINTEAFF	TGTGCCAGCAGCTTAGGCCCCTCACTGATTAACACTGAAGCTTTCTTT
TRBJ1-5	TRBV6-5	TRBD1	few	CASRTGAYGNQPQHF	TGTGCCAGCAGGACAGGGGCCTACGGCAATCAGCCCCAGCATTTT
TRBJ1-3	TRBV2	NA	few	CASSDRAYGNTIYF	TGTGCCAGCAGTGACAGGGCATATGGAAACACCATATATTTT
TRBJ1-4	TRBV6-6	NA	many	CGAGGEKLFF	TGTGGTGCAGGAGGGGAAAAACTGTTTTTT
TRBJ1-2	TRBV7-2	NA	NA	CASSLTGLDNYGYTF	TGTGCCAGCAGCTTAACGGGACTGGATAACTATGGCTACACCTTC
TRBJ2-4	TRBV25-1	TRBD2	NA	CASSEYEASGGRIAKNIQYF	TGTGCCAGCAGTGAATATGAGGCTAGCGGGGGCCGAATAGCCAAAAACATTCAGTACTTC
TRBJ1-1	TRBV18	TRBD1	few	CASSPDRAVAFF	TGTGCCAGCTCACCCGACAGGGCTGTAGCTTTCTTT
TRBJ1-1	TRBV7-2	NA	many	CASSVTGTIVAFF	TGTGCCAGCAGCGTAACGGGGACAATCGTGGCTTTCTTT
TRBJ2-2	TRBV9	TRBD1	NA	CASGRTGTAGELFF	TGTGCCAGCGGAAGGACAGGGACGGCCGGGGAGCTGTTTTTT
TRBJ2-5	TRBV5-1	TRBD2	NA	CASSVGLAAIQETQYF	TGCGCCAGCAGCGTCGGACTAGCCGCCATCCAAGAGACCCAGTACTTC
TRBJ1-4	TRBV6-6	TRBD1	NA	CASKDRGLMGEKLFF	TGTGCCAGCAAGGACAGGGGGCTAATGGGTGAAAAACTGTTTTTT
TRBJ1-1	TRBV6-1	NA	NA	CASSPTAVNTEAFF	TGTGCCAGCAGTCCTACAGCAGTGAACACTGAAGCTTTCTTT
TRBJ1-2	TRBV12-3/TRBV12-4	TRBD1	many	CASSLPGTGADGYTF	TGTGCCAGCAGCCTTCCCGGGACAGGGGCCGATGGCTACACCTTC
TRBJ1-5	TRBV5-1	NA	NA	CASSPGQVLGNQPQHF	TGCGCCAGCAGCCCGGGCCAGGTGTTAGGCAATCAGCCCCAGCATTTT
TRBJ2-1	TRBV6-5	TRBD2	many	CASSYDLAGRNEQFF	TGTGCCAGCAGTTACGATCTAGCGGGGAGGAATGAGCAGTTCTTC
TRBJ2-1	TRBV21-1	NA	many	CASSRRRANEQFF	TGTGCCAGCAGCAGACGTAGGGCCAATGAGCAGTTCTTC
TRBJ2-6	TRBV20-1	NA	NA	CSARDLRYSGANVLTF	TGCAGTGCTAGAGATCTACGGTACTCTGGGGCCAACGTCCTGACTTTC
TRBJ2-2	TRBV11-2	TRBD1	once	CASSSATGLTGELFF	TGTGCCAGCAGCTCTGCGACAGGGTTAACCGGGGAGCTGTTTTTT
TRBJ1-2	TRBV6-1	TRBD1	NA	CASSRDRGSGYTF	TGTGCCAGCAGTAGGGACAGGGGCTCGGGCTACACCTTC
TRBJ1-1	TRBV30	NA	NA	CAWTPGRTEAFF	TGTGCCTGGACCCCAGGTCGGACTGAAGCTTTCTTT
TRBJ2-1	TRBV18	TRBD2	few	CASSRTSQQNNEQFF	TGTGCCAGCTCAAGGACTAGCCAGCAGAACAATGAGCAGTTCTTC
TRBJ2-3	TRBV6-2/TRBV6-3	TRBD2	many	CASSYPTSGGTSTDTQYF	TGTGCCAGCAGTTACCCTACTAGCGGGGGGACGAGCACAGATACGCAGTATTTT
TRBJ1-1	TRBV7-3	NA	once	CASGQLNTGAFF	TGTGCCAGCGGACAGCTGAACACTGGAGCTTTCTTT
TRBJ1-1	TRBV25-1	NA	NA	CASSAPTLGTEAFF	TGTGCCAGCAGTGCCCCGACCCTAGGGACTGAAGCTTTCTTT
TRBJ1-4	TRBV5-1	TRBD1	NA	CASSGGQRDEKLFF	TGCGCCAGCAGCGGGGGACAGAGGGATGAAAAACTGTTTTTT
TRBJ2-3	TRBV5-1	NA	NA	CASSLGLVTDTQYF	TGCGCCAGCAGCTTGGGACTAGTAACAGATACGCAGTATTTT
TRBJ2-2	TRBV6-5	NA	few	CASSYVVGNTGELFF	TGTGCCAGCAGTTACGTGGTTGGAAACACCGGGGAGCTGTTTTTT
TRBJ2-5	TRBV12-3/TRBV12-4	NA	many	CASSLVPSRRQETQYF	TGTGCCAGCAGTTTAGTTCCCAGCCGGCGGCAAGAGACCCAGTACTTC
TRBJ1-1	TRBV29-1	TRBD1	NA	CSGDRGNTEAFF	TGCAGTGGTGACAGGGGGAACACTGAAGCTTTCTTT
TRBJ2-1	TRBV6-5	TRBD2	NA	CASSLSGGGANEQFF	TGTGCCAGCAGTTTGTCCGGCGGGGGGGCCAATGAGCAGTTCTTC
TRBJ2-3	TRBV5-4	NA	NA	CASSLIGGRSGMQYF	TGTGCCAGCAGCTTAATCGGGGGCCGCTCGGGTATGCAGTATTTT
TRBJ1-5	TRBV20-1	NA	NA	CSASDKVWEPQHF	TGCAGTGCTAGTGATAAGGTATGGGAGCCCCAGCATTTT
TRBJ2-5	TRBV6-5	TRBD2	NA	CASSYRLAEETQYF	TGTGCCAGCAGTTACAGACTAGCGGAAGAGACCCAGTACTTC